Shown below are 17 T cell receptor beta chains from a single sample sequenced in a study of human T cells and chemical hapten exposure (dated by TCRdb to the early 2020s). The protocol used for the library was RACE. The run used a NextSeq 500. TCRdb reprocessed the public reads (quality trimming at Q25 with fastp, clone calling with MiXCR) and kept in-frame beta chains. Identical CDR3 proteins give one entry, which carries the most common genes and DNA. In all, the sample holds a few hundred thousand distinct CDR3 sequences, and approximately 5.8% of those were seen once. 7% to 10% of the sample is held by the ten biggest clonotypes. The sample's time point label is to be understood as: pre-sensitization, week 0. This specimen's treatment or condition label, per the study, means: therapeutic diphenylcyclopropenone sensitization with weekly scalp DPC. The sequenced sample was whole blood, obtained in connection with sensitization to the hapten diphenylcyclopropenone (DPC). Receptors originate from a woman under 30 with alopecia areata. Some clones in this sample may be carry-over from other donors' samples.

CDR3 in DNA: TGTGCCAGCAGCGAATCAGGGAATAGCAATCAGCCCCAGCATTTT. Translated, it gives CASSESGNSNQPQHF. The gene calls are TRBV27 and TRBJ1-5; D may be TRBD1 (5 bases). Germline V gene sequence: CDR1 MNHEY, CDR2 SMNVEV (reference sequence). Trimming removed 6 bases at V and 0 bases at J, with 12 bases between. The CDR3 extends over 15 amino acids.

This clonotype was counted between two and nine times. The V and J genes are TRBV20-1 and TRBJ2-3; D is perhaps TRBD1 or TRBD2 (5 bases each). Per the germline V gene, CDR1 is DFQATT and CDR2 is SNEGSKA (reference sequence). V lost 5 bases and J lost 0, with 18 bases in between. There are 16 residues in the CDR3. The CDR3 sequence is CSALGSGTFSTDTQYF. As DNA, the CDR3 is TGCAGTGCTCTAGGATCCGGGACCTTTAGCACAGATACGCAGTATTTT.

This clonotype was detected ten times or more. The V call is TRBV28, the J call TRBJ2-1, with 9 nucleotides matching TRBD2. Germline lookup yields CDR1 MDHEN and CDR2 SYDVKM. Germline trimming cut 2 bases from V and 0 bases from J; bases unmatched to any gene: 11. The CDR3 consists of 19 residues. CDR3 nucleotides: TGTGCCAGCAGTTTACGTAGTGCGATAGCGGGGGCCTCCTACAATGAGCAGTTCTTC. Amino acid sequence: CASSLRSAIAGASYNEQFF.

This clonotype was seen repeatedly, ten times or more. This chain joins TRBV11-2 and TRBJ1-4; 9 bases align to TRBD1. The J segment lost 4 bases and the V segment lost 1 base, leaving 1 base of the junction unmatched. Germline CDR1 is SGHAT and CDR2 is FQNNGV. The CDR3 extends over 15 amino acids. The CDR3 coding sequence is TGTGCCAGCAGCTTAGGGGACAGGGATAATGAAAAACTGTTTTTT. Its translation is CASSLGDRDNEKLFF.

This clonotype was picked up many times. The chain carries TRBV12-3 or TRBV12-4 and TRBJ1-5; unclear D gene. This CDR3 comprises 14 residues. Trimming cost V 1 base and J 1 base, with 5 bases left between them. In DNA form, the CDR3 reads TGTGCCAGCAGTTTAGAAGGGAGCAATCAGCCCCAGCATTTT. It encodes CASSLEGSNQPQHF.

This clonotype was detected a few times. This chain uses TRBV6-2 or TRBV6-3 with TRBJ2-6; no definite D call. V was cut by 2 bases and J by 1 base, with 6 bases left in between. The germline CDR1 and CDR2 sequences are MNHEY and SVGEGT. The CDR3 spans 15 residues. The CDR3 DNA sequence: TGTGCCAGCAGTTACGCCGAATCTGGGGCCAACGTCCTGACTTTC. It yields the protein CASSYAESGANVLTF.

There are many counts of this clonotype. The chain recombines TRBV6-5 with TRBJ2-2; maybe TRBD1 (5 bases). V was pared by 0 bases and J by 0 bases, with 8 bases between. The CDR3 has 16 residues. Germline lookup yields CDR1 MNHEY and CDR2 SVGAGI. The chain's CDR3 is CASSYSRQPNTGELFF. The CDR3 nucleotides read TGTGCCAGCAGTTACTCTAGACAGCCGAACACCGGGGAGCTGTTTTTT.

This clonotype came up many times. The CDR3 protein is CASSWTGGNSPLHF. The CDR3 nucleotides are TGCGCCAGCAGCTGGACGGGGGGAAATTCACCCCTCCACTTT. The rearrangement uses TRBV5-1 and TRBJ1-6, with a possible D match to TRBD1 (5 bases). Per the germline V gene, CDR1 is SGHRS and CDR2 is YFSETQ. The CDR3 covers 14 residues. The V end lost 3 bases, the J end lost 7 bases, and 11 bases lay between the germline ends.

This clonotype turned up a few times. The CDR3 DNA sequence: TGTGCCAGCAGCCCGAAGGGACCGATTAATTCACCCCTCCACTTT. As protein: CASSPKGPINSPLHF. This chain joins TRBV3-1 and TRBJ1-6; D possibly corresponds to TRBD1 (5 bases). The CDR3 is 15 amino acids. V lost 4 bases, J lost 6 bases, and 13 bases lay in between. CDR1 LGHDT and CDR2 YNNKEL come from the germline V gene (reference sequence). Complete variable domain (other parts from reference TRBV3-1 and TRBJ1-6): DTAVSQTPKYLVTQMGNDKSIKCEQNLGHDTMYWYKQDSKKFLKIMFSYNNKELIINETVPNRFSPKSPDKAHLNLHINSLELGDSAVYFCASSPKGPINSPLHFGNGTRLTVT.

This clonotype was observed a handful of times. The rearrangement uses TRBV28 and TRBJ1-1; possibly TRBD1 for D (5 bases). V was shortened by 5 bases and J by 10 bases, with 17 bases between the two germline ends. Germline values: CDR1 MDHEN, CDR2 SYDVKM. The CDR3 sequence is 13 residues long. For the CDR3, the DNA is TGTGCCAGCAGTGTCCTTGGGGGTTCAGGAGCTTTCTTT. Translation gives CASSVLGGSGAFF.

The chain links TRBV10-3 to TRBJ1-1, with TRBD1 as a possible D gene (5 bases). Per germline, CDR1 ENHRY and CDR2 SYGVKD. Trimming removed 4 bases at V and 1 base at J, with 10 bases between. The CDR3 consists of 14 residues. The CDR3 here is CAISGAGWNTEAFF. CDR3 sequence (DNA): TGTGCCATCAGTGGGGCAGGGTGGAACACTGAAGCTTTCTTT.

This clonotype was observed a handful of times. The chain links TRBV7-6 to TRBJ2-7; no definite D call. Germline V gene lookup returns CDR1 SGHVS and CDR2 FNYEAQ. The CDR3 has 14 amino acids. Trimming stripped 5 bases from V and 2 bases from J, with 13 bases between. This CDR3 is CASSPTSAAYEQYF. CDR3 sequence (DNA): TGTGCCAGCAGCCCGACCTCGGCTGCCTACGAGCAGTACTTC.

This clonotype came up many times. The V and J genes are TRBV29-1 and TRBJ1-4; TRBD1 might be the D (5 bases). The CDR3 covers 14 residues. The germline CDR1 and CDR2 sequences are SQVTM and ANQGSEA. Trimming removed 7 bases at V and 0 bases at J, with 12 bases between. The CDR3 DNA reads TGCAGCGCAGCCCGACAGTCAACTAATGAAAAACTGTTTTTT. It translates to CSAARQSTNEKLFF.

This rearrangement joins TRBV5-1 to TRBJ2-7; TRBD1 matches at 7 bases. The CDR3 totals 14 residues. CDR1 is SGHRS, CDR2 YFSETQ, per germline. The V gene end was trimmed by 7 bases and the J gene end by 0 bases; junction bases not matched to a gene: 7. The CDR3 loop is CASCRDSPSYEQYF. CDR3 coding DNA: TGCGCCAGCTGCCGGGACAGTCCCTCCTACGAGCAGTACTTC. The full variable domain, rest sourced from reference TRBV5-1 and TRBJ2-7, is KAGVTQTPRYLIKTRGQQVTLSCSPISGHRSVSWYQQTPGQGLQFLFEYFSETQRNKGNFPGRFSGRQFSNSRSEMNVSTLELGDSALYLCASCRDSPSYEQYFGPGTRLTVT.

This clonotype has a count of ten or more. This chain links TRBV7-3 with TRBJ1-1; D is ambiguous. This CDR3 contains 14 residues. CDR1 and CDR2 from the germline V gene are SGHTA and FQGTGA. V shed 4 bases and J shed 2 bases, with 11 bases lying between them. DNA for the CDR3: TGTGCCAGCAGCTCCACCCTGTTTAACACTGAAGCTTTCTTT. Translation: CASSSTLFNTEAFF.

V and J are TRBV20-1 and TRBJ2-4; D not resolved. Per the germline V gene, CDR1 is DFQATT and CDR2 is SNEGSKA (reference sequence). The CDR3 has 14 residues. V was shortened by 6 bases and J by 0 bases, with 12 bases between the two germline ends. The CDR3 DNA reads TGCAGTGCCCCCCCACGTCTAGCCAAAAACATTCAGTACTTC. This encodes CSAPPRLAKNIQYF.

This clonotype was observed a handful of times. The CDR3 loop reads CASSQDRATVVNTGELFF. In nucleotides, the CDR3 is TGCGCCAGCAGCCAAGATCGGGCGACAGTCGTTAACACCGGGGAGCTGTTTTTT. The genes are TRBV4-3 and TRBJ2-2, with D possibly being TRBD1 (5 bases). The ends were cut back, 0 bases at V and 2 bases at J, with 16 bases in the middle. The CDR3 sequence is 18 residues long. Germline CDR1 and CDR2: LGHNA and YSLEER.